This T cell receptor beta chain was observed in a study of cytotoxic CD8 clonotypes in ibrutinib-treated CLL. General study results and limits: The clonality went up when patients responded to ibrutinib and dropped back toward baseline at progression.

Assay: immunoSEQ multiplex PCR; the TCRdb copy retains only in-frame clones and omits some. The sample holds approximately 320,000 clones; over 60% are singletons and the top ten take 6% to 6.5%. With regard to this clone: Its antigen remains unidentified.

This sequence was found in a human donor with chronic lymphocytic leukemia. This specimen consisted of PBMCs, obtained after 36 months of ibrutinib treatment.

The CDR3: CASSSQVYQETQYF. The CDR3 DNA sequence: TGCGCCAGCAGCTCCCAGGTGTACCAAGAGACCCAGTACTTC. The V gene is TRBV5-1, the J gene TRBJ2-5; D gene uncertain. Germline CDR1 reads SGHRS; CDR2 reads YFSETQ. The CDR3 consists of 14 residues. V lost 3 bases and J 0 bases, leaving 9 bases between the germline ends.